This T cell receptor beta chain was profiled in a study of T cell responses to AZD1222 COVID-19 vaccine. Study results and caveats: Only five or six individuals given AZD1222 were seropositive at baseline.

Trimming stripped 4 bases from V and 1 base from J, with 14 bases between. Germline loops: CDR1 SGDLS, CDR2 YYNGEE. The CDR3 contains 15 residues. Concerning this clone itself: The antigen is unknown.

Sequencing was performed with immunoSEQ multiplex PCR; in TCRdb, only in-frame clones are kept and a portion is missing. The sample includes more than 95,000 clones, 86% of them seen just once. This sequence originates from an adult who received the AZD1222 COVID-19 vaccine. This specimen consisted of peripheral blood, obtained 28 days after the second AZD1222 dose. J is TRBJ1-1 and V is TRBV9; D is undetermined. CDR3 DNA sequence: TGTGCCAGCAGCCAAGGGCCAGGCACGAACACTGAAGCTTTCTTT. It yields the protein CASSQGPGTNTEAFF.